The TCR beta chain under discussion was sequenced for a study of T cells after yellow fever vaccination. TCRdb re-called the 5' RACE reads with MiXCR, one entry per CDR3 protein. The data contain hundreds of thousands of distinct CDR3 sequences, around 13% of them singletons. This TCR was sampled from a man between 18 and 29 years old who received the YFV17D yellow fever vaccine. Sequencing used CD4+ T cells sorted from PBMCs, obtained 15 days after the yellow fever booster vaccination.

CDR3 in DNA: TGCAGTGCTAGGGACAGAGACTATGGCTACACCTTC. It specifies CSARDRDYGYTF. The chain is built from TRBV20-1 and TRBJ1-2; D is perhaps TRBD1 (6 bases). V lost 3 bases and J 3 bases, leaving 8 bases between the germline ends. This CDR3 has 12 amino acids. Germline V CDR1 and CDR2: DFQATT, SNEGSKA (reference sequence).